Sequencing of this T cell receptor beta chain was carried out in a study of T cell responses to AZD1222 COVID-19 vaccine. Remarks on this clone: Antigen: not known.

General study findings and limits: Possibly, clonal diversity was underestimated; donors were largely white British and included more females. CD4 TCRs linked to vaccination spanned spike, dominating at 160-218 and 743-854. Repertoire sampling occurred only after the peak T cell response.

V was trimmed by 5 bases and J by 13 bases, leaving 5 bases between them. This CDR3 is 9 amino acids long. CDR1 LNHDA and CDR2 SQIVND come from the germline V gene (reference sequence). The protocol was immunoSEQ multiplex PCR, while the TCRdb copy is restricted to in-frame clones and leaves out a portion. This sample has roughly 130,000 clones, with around 90% found just once. J is TRBJ1-4 and V is TRBV19; D unresolved. The material sequenced was peripheral blood, taken on day 0 of AZD1222 vaccination. The clonotype was recovered from an adult in good health. CDR3 in amino acids: CASSEGLFF. In nucleotides, the CDR3 is TGTGCCAGTAGTGAAGGACTGTTTTTT.